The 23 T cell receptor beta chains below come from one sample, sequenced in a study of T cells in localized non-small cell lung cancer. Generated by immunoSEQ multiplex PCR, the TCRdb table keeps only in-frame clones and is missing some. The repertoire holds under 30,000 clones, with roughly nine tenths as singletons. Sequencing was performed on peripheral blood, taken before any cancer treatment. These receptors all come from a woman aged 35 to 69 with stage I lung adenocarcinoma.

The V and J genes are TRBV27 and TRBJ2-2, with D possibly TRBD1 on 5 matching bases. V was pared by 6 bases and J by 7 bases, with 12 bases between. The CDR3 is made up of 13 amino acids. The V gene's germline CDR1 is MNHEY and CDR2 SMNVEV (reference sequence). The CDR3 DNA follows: TGTGCCAGCAGCCTTTGGGGCGGCGGGGAGCTGTTTTTT. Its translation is CASSLWGGGELFF.

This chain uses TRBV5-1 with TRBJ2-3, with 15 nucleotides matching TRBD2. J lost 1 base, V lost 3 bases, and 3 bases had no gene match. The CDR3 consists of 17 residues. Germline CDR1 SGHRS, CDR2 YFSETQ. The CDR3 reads CASSWGLAGGRTDTQYF. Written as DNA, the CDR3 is TGCGCCAGCAGCTGGGGACTAGCGGGGGGCCGCACAGATACGCAGTATTTT.

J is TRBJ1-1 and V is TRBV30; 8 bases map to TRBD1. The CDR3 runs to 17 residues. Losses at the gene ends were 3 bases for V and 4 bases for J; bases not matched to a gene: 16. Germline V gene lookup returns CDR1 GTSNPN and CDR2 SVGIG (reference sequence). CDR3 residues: CAWSHPGGEIRPTEAFF. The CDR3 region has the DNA TGTGCCTGGAGCCATCCAGGGGGCGAGATTCGACCCACTGAAGCTTTCTTT.

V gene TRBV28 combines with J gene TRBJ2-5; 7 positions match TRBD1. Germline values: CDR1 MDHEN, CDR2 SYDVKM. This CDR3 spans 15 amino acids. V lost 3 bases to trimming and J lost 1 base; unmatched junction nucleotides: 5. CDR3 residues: CASSFKGAFQETQYF. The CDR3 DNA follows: TGTGCCAGCAGTTTCAAGGGGGCCTTCCAAGAGACCCAGTACTTC.

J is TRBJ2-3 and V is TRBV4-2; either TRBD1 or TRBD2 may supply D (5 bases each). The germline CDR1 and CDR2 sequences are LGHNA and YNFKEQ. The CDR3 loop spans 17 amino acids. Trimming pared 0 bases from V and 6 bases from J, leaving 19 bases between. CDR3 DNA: TGTGCCAGCAGCCAAGATTCTGGGAGATCGCAGGGTGATACGCAGTATTTT. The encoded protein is CASSQDSGRSQGDTQYF.

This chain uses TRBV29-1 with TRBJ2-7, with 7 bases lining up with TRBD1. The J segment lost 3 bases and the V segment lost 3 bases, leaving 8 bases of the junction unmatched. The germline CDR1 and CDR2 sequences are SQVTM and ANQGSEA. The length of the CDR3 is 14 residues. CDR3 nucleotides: TGCAGCGTTGAGGGACAGCCTTTAAACTACGAGCAGTACTTC. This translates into CSVEGQPLNYEQYF.

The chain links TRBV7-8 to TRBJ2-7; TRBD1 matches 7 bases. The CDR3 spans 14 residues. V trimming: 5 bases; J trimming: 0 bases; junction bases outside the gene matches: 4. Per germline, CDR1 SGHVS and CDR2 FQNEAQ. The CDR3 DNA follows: TGTGCCAGCAGCCTGACAGGGAGCTCCTACGAGCAGTACTTC. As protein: CASSLTGSSYEQYF.

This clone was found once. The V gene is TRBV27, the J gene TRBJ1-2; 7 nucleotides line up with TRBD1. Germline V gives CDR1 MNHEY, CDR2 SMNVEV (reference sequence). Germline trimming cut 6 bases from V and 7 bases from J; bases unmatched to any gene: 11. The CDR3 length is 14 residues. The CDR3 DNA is TGTGCCAGCAGGCCAGGGGGTGCCAGGGGTGGCTACACCTTC. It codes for CASRPGGARGGYTF.

The CDR3 region is CASSLMGTGYNYGYTF. Here the CDR3 DNA reads TGTGCCAGCAGCTTGATGGGGACAGGATACAACTATGGCTACACCTTC. This chain connects TRBV5-6 to TRBJ1-2; TRBD1 aligns across 8 bases. After removal of 1 base from V and 2 bases from J, the junction contained 7 bases not matched to a gene. Per germline, CDR1 SGHDT and CDR2 YYEEEE. There are 16 residues in the CDR3.

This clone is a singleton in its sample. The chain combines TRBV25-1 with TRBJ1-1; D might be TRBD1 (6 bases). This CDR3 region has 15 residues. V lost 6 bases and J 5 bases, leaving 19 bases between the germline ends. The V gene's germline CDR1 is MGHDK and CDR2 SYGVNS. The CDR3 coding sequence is TGTGCCAGCAGCCTTCTACAGGGAGGGAGGACTGAAGCTTTCTTT. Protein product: CASSLLQGGRTEAFF.

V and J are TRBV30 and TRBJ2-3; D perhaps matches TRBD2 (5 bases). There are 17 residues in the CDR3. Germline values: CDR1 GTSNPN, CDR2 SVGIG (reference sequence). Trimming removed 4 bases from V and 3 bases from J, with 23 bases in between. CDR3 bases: TGTGCCTGGAACCACGCGGGTCCCGAGGGTTTGACAGATACGCAGTATTTT. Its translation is CAWNHAGPEGLTDTQYF.

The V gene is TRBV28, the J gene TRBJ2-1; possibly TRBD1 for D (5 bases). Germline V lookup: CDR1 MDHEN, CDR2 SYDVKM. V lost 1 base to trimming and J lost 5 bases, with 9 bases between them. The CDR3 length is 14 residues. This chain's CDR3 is CASSLSQVHNEQFF. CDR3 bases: TGTGCCAGCAGTTTATCACAGGTCCACAATGAGCAGTTCTTC.

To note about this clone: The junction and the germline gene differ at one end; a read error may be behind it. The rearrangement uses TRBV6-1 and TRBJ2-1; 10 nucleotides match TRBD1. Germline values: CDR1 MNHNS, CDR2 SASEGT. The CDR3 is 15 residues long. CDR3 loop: CAGSEGQGAYNEQFF. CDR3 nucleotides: TGTGCCGGCAGTGAAGGACAGGGGGCCTACAATGAGCAGTTCTTC.

The CDR3 sequence: CASSIDRVSYNEQFF. CDR3 sequence (DNA): TGTGCCAGCAGCATCGACAGGGTTTCCTACAATGAGCAGTTCTTC. The chain is built from TRBV11-2 and TRBJ2-1; 7 bases agree with TRBD1. The CDR3 totals 15 residues. J was trimmed by 1 base and V by 5 bases; bases with no gene match: 5. CDR1 is SGHAT, CDR2 FQNNGV, per germline.

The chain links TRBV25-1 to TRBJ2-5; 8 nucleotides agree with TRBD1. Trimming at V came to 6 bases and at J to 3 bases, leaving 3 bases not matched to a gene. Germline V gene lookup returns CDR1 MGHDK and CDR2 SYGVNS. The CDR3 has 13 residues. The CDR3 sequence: CASRTGAEETQYF. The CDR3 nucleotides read TGTGCCAGCAGGACAGGGGCAGAAGAGACCCAGTACTTC.

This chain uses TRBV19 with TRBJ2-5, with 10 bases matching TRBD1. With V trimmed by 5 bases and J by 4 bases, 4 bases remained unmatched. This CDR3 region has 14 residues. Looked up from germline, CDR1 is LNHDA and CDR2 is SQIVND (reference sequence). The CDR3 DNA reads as TGTGCCAGTAGTGATGGACAGGGGGGAGAGACCCAGTACTTC. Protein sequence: CASSDGQGGETQYF.

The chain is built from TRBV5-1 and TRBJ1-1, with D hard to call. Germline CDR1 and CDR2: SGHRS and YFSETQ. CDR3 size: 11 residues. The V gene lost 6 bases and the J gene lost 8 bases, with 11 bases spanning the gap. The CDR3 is CASIESGEAFF. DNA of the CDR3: TGCGCCAGCATTGAATCGGGGGAAGCTTTCTTT.

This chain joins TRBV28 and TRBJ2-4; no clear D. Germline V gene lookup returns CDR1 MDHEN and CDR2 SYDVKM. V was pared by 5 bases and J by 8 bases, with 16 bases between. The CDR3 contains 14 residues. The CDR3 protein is CASSAPGRTDIQYF. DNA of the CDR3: TGTGCCAGCAGTGCCCCTGGACGGACGGACATTCAGTACTTC.

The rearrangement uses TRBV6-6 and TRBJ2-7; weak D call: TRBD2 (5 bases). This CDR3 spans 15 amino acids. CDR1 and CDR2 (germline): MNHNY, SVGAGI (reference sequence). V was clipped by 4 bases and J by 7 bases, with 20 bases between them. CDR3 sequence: CASSSYSLPTGEQYF. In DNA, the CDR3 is TGTGCCAGCAGTTCCTACAGCCTCCCTACGGGAGAGCAGTACTTC.

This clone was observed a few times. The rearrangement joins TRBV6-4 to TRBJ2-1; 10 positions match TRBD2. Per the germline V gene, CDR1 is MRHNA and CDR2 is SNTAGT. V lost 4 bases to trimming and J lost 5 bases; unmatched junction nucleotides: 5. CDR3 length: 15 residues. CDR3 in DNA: TGTGCCAGCAGTGCGCTAGCGGGGGCCAACAATGAGCAGTTCTTC. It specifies CASSALAGANNEQFF.

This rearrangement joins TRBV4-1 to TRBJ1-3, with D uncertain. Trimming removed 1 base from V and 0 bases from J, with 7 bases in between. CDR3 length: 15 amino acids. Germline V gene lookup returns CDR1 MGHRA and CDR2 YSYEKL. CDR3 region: CASSQVQSSGNTIYF. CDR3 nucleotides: TGCGCCAGCAGCCAAGTACAGAGCTCTGGAAACACCATATATTTT.

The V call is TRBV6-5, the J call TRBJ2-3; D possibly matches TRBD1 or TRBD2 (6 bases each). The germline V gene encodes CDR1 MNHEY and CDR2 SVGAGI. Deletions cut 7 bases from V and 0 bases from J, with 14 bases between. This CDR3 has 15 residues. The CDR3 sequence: CASTAGQVSTDTQYF. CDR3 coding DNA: TGTGCCAGCACCGCGGGACAAGTAAGCACAGATACGCAGTATTTT.

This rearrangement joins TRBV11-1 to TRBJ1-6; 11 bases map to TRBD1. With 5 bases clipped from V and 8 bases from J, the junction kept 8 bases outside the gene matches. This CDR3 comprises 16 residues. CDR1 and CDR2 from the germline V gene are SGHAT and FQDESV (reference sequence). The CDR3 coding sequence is TGTGCCAGCAGCCCCGGACAGGGGGCGAATGATTCACCCCTCCACTTT. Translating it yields CASSPGQGANDSPLHF.